A single sample gave rise to the 32 T cell receptor beta chains below, sequenced in a study of type 1 and type 2 diabetes patients. PCR was run on genomic DNA. Multiplex PCR with 30 forward and 13 reverse primers amplified the TCR beta CDR3. TCRdb passed the multiplex PCR reads through MiXCR, listing each CDR3 protein once. The table shows approximately 260,000 distinct CDR3 sequences, with more than 45% occurring only once. Sequencing input: peripheral blood mononuclear cells (PBMCs). These receptors all come from a young man with type 2 diabetes.

J is TRBJ2-7 and V is TRBV7-3; 10 positions agree with TRBD2. Germline values: CDR1 SGHTA, CDR2 FQGTGA. The CDR3 totals 15 residues. V lost 5 bases to trimming and J lost 3 bases; unmatched junction nucleotides: 7. CDR3: CASSETGTSDYEQYF. CDR3 in DNA: TGTGCCAGCAGCGAGACCGGGACTAGCGACTACGAGCAGTACTTC.

The chain links TRBV12-3 or TRBV12-4 to TRBJ1-6; possibly TRBD1 for D (6 bases). The CDR3 runs 16 residues. V was trimmed by 2 bases and J by 2 bases, leaving 10 bases between them. The CDR3 DNA sequence: TGTGCCAGCAGTTTACTGACAGGTCCCTATAATTCACCCCTCCACTTT. It yields the protein CASSLLTGPYNSPLHF.

On this clonotype itself: The conserved closing phenylalanine or tryptophan is absent in this CDR3, likely reflecting a read error. The rearrangement links TRBV19 to TRBJ2-1; D is undetermined. With 2 bases removed from V and 0 bases from J, the gap between germline ends came to 8 bases. The CDR3 is 15 residues long. CDR1 and CDR2 (germline): LNHDA, SQIVND (reference sequence). The CDR3 protein is CASSISETSYNEQFL. The CDR3 DNA follows: TGTGCCAGTAGTATAAGCGAGACCTCCTACAATGAGCAGTTCCTC.

V and J are TRBV20-1 and TRBJ1-4, with TRBD1 matching over 7 bases. The CDR3 consists of 14 residues. The trim removed 8 bases at V and 3 bases at J, leaving 9 bases unmatched. Germline-derived CDR1 and CDR2 are DFQATT and SNEGSKA (reference sequence). The CDR3 DNA reads as TGCAGTTTAAATGAGGGGGCGGCTAATGAAAAACTGTTTTTT. Protein sequence: CSLNEGAANEKLFF.

The chain employs TRBV5-1 and TRBJ1-6; 7 bases match TRBD1. CDR3 length equals 15 residues. The trim removed 3 bases at V and 10 bases at J, leaving 10 bases unmatched. CDR1 SGHRS and CDR2 YFSETQ come from the germline V gene. CDR3 sequence: CASSWKTGLLSPLHF. CDR3 DNA: TGCGCCAGCAGCTGGAAGACAGGGTTATTGTCACCCCTCCACTTT.

This clonotype has just a few counts. The V call is TRBV11-1, the J call TRBJ2-5, with TRBD1 matching over 10 bases. The CDR3 is 16 residues long. Germline-derived CDR1 and CDR2 are SGHAT and FQDESV (reference sequence). Losses at the gene ends were 6 bases for V and 5 bases for J; bases not matched to a gene: 12. Here the CDR3 reads CASSRTGTGEWETQYF. CDR3 DNA sequence: TGTGCCAGCAGTCGTACCGGGACAGGGGAATGGGAGACCCAGTACTTC.

CDR3 region: CASSLDTYADPLYSYGYTF. DNA for the CDR3: TGCGCCAGCAGCTTGGACACCTATGCCGACCCACTGTACTCCTATGGCTACACCTTC. The rearrangement links TRBV5-1 to TRBJ1-2; D remains unclear. The V gene lost 0 bases and the J gene lost 4 bases, with 25 bases spanning the gap. The V gene's germline CDR1 is SGHRS and CDR2 YFSETQ. The CDR3 totals 19 residues. Full variable domain (missing parts from reference TRBV5-1 and TRBJ1-2): KAGVTQTPRYLIKTRGQQVTLSCSPISGHRSVSWYQQTPGQGLQFLFEYFSETQRNKGNFPGRFSGRQFSNSRSEMNVSTLELGDSALYLCASSLDTYADPLYSYGYTFGSGTRLTVV.

The chain is built from TRBV20-1 and TRBJ2-5; 7 nucleotides match TRBD2. Per the germline V gene, CDR1 is DFQATT and CDR2 is SNEGSKA (reference sequence). Trimming removed 6 bases from V and 4 bases from J; junction bases left unmatched: 8. CDR3 size: 13 residues. CDR3 residues: CSAGRETLETQYF. In DNA form, the CDR3 reads TGCAGTGCGGGGAGGGAAACATTAGAGACCCAGTACTTC.

In its sample, this clonotype was seen a few times. This chain links TRBV24-1 with TRBJ2-3, with D hard to call. Trimming removed 1 base from V and 7 bases from J, with 5 bases in between. The germline V gene encodes CDR1 KGHDR and CDR2 SFDVKD. The CDR3 consists of 12 residues. For the CDR3, the DNA is TGTGCCACCAGTGATTTTGGCCATACGCAGTATTTT. Its protein is CATSDFGHTQYF.

This clonotype was seen a few times. The chain carries TRBV24-1 and TRBJ2-1; D possibly matches TRBD1 or TRBD2 (6 bases each). Trimming cost V 5 bases and J 0 bases, with 22 bases left between them. CDR3 size: 19 residues. Germline assignment: CDR1 KGHDR and CDR2 SFDVKD. The CDR3 DNA reads as TGTGCCACCAGTGTCGCCGTCGGGGGCAAGGCGGGCTCCTACAATGAGCAGTTCTTC. Translating it yields CATSVAVGGKAGSYNEQFF.

The chain employs TRBV11-2 and TRBJ2-2; D not resolved. The CDR3 runs 13 residues. Germline CDR1 SGHAT, CDR2 FQNNGV. V was shortened by 7 bases and J by 8 bases, with 14 bases between the two germline ends. Here the CDR3 DNA reads TGTGCCAGCACCCCCTTTGAAGGGGGGGAGCTGTTTTTT. Amino acids: CASTPFEGGELFF. Based on the CDR3 plus reference TRBV11-2 and TRBJ2-2, the full variable domain is EAGVAQSPRYKIIEKRQSVAFWCNPISGHATLYWYQQILGQGPKLLIQFQNNGVVDDSQLPKDRFSAERLKGVDSTLKIQPAKLEDSAVYLCASTPFEGGELFFGEGSRLTVL.

The chain recombines TRBV7-2 with TRBJ1-2; D possibly corresponds to TRBD1 (5 bases). Trimming cost V 5 bases and J 8 bases, with 18 bases left between them. The CDR3 is 14 residues long. CDR1 and CDR2 from the germline V gene are SGHTA and FQGNSA. CDR3: CASSGAGMGPGYTF. In nucleotides, the CDR3 is TGTGCCAGCAGCGGGGCGGGGATGGGGCCGGGCTACACCTTC. The full variable domain, rest sourced from reference TRBV7-2 and TRBJ1-2, is GAGVSQSPSNKVTEKGKDVELRCDPISGHTALYWYRQSLGQGLEFLIYFQGNSAPDKSGLPSDRFSAERTGGSVSTLTIQRTQQEDSAVYLCASSGAGMGPGYTFGSGTRLTVV.

The V and J genes are TRBV29-1 and TRBJ1-4; D perhaps matches TRBD1 (6 bases). Trimming removed 4 bases at V and 3 bases at J, with 15 bases between. The CDR3 loop spans 15 amino acids. The germline CDR1 and CDR2 sequences are SQVTM and ANQGSEA. The DNA for the CDR3 is TGCAGCGTTGCCTACAGGGAAATAGCTAATGAAAAACTGTTTTTT. It translates to CSVAYREIANEKLFF.

This clonotype was seen ten or more times. This chain joins TRBV6-6 and TRBJ1-2; 7 bases map to TRBD1. Germline CDR1 MNHNY, CDR2 SVGAGI (reference sequence). The CDR3 extends over 12 amino acids. Unmatched junction bases numbered 3, after V lost 5 bases and J lost 6 bases. CDR3 sequence: CASSRQGDGYTF. The CDR3 DNA is TGTGCCAGCAGTAGGCAGGGGGATGGCTACACCTTC.

This clonotype showed up many times. The V and J genes are TRBV2 and TRBJ1-4, with D possibly matching TRBD1 (6 bases). CDR1 and CDR2 from the germline V gene are SNHLY and FYNNEI. The V end lost 11 bases, the J end lost 8 bases, and 21 bases lay between the germline ends. The CDR3 totals 14 residues. CDR3 bases: TGTGCCGGCAAGCTCTCAGGGGCGGGAGAAAAACTGTTTTTT. This gives the protein CAGKLSGAGEKLFF.

This clonotype came up many times. This chain uses TRBV12-3 or TRBV12-4 with TRBJ1-2; no clear D gene. V shed 5 bases and J shed 7 bases, with 11 bases lying between them. The CDR3 spans 12 residues. CDR3 sequence (DNA): TGTGCCAGCAGTCCCCAGGTGGCTGGCTACACCTTC. Amino acid sequence: CASSPQVAGYTF.

The chain couples TRBV7-9 to TRBJ2-3, with D perhaps matching TRBD1 (5 bases). This CDR3 is built from 15 residues. Looked up from germline, CDR1 is SEHNR and CDR2 is FQNEAQ (reference sequence). Trimming left V 3 bases short and J 4 bases short, with 14 bases between. The CDR3 loop reads CASSFLTGSADTQYF. CDR3 in DNA: TGTGCCAGCAGCTTTCTTACAGGCTCAGCAGATACGCAGTATTTT.

The chain combines TRBV5-1 with TRBJ2-1, with TRBD2 matching over 14 bases. Germline V gene sequence: CDR1 SGHRS, CDR2 YFSETQ. After removal of 0 bases from V and 8 bases from J, the junction contained 4 bases not matched to a gene. The CDR3 consists of 16 residues. The CDR3 DNA reads TGCGCCAGCAGCTTGGCCGGGACTAGCGGGAGTTATGAGCAGTTCTTC. Protein product: CASSLAGTSGSYEQFF.

This chain links TRBV19 with TRBJ1-2, with 8 bases fitting TRBD1. The J segment lost 2 bases and the V segment lost 5 bases, leaving 4 bases of the junction unmatched. The CDR3 sequence is 14 residues long. Germline V CDR1 and CDR2: LNHDA, SQIVND (reference sequence). As DNA, the CDR3 is TGTGCCAGTAGTTGCTACAGGGGGAACTATGGCTACACCTTC. Residues: CASSCYRGNYGYTF.

This rearrangement joins TRBV19 to TRBJ2-5; 10 bases align to TRBD1. V dropped 5 bases and J dropped 1; count of bases not matched to a gene: 13. The CDR3 loop spans 18 amino acids. Germline CDR1 and CDR2: LNHDA and SQIVND (reference sequence). CDR3 in amino acids: CASSPDLSGTGVQETQYF. DNA for the CDR3: TGTGCCAGTAGTCCCGACCTCTCCGGGACAGGGGTCCAAGAGACCCAGTACTTC.

The CDR3 loop is CASSVGYLEQYF. The CDR3 coding sequence is TGTGCCAGCAGCGTCGGGTATCTCGAGCAGTACTTC. V and J are TRBV5-6 and TRBJ2-5; D call uncertain. TRBJ2-7 explains the end of the DNA better; the J call may be wrong. There are 12 residues in the CDR3. CDR1 SGHDT and CDR2 YYEEEE come from the germline V gene.

This clonotype was seen many times. The chain employs TRBV12-3 or TRBV12-4 and TRBJ2-7; no definite D call. Trimming took 1 base from V and 4 from J, leaving 8 bases between them. CDR3 size: 13 residues. Here the CDR3 DNA reads TGTGCCAGCAGTTTAGGCAAGAAGTACGAGCAGTACTTC. The encoded protein is CASSLGKKYEQYF.

This clonotype was seen only a few times. This chain links TRBV5-1 with TRBJ2-7; 10 bases match TRBD2. V lost 5 bases to trimming and J lost 4 bases; unmatched junction nucleotides: 9. Germline V lookup: CDR1 SGHRS, CDR2 YFSETQ. CDR3 length equals 15 residues. CDR3 residues: CASRAELAGRYEQYF. CDR3 nucleotide sequence: TGCGCCAGCAGAGCAGAACTAGCGGGGAGATACGAGCAGTACTTC.

Comment on this clonotype: A clone one base away is much larger, so this may be a read error. The rearrangement joins TRBV30 to TRBJ2-3; D remains unclear. Germline assignment: CDR1 GTSNPN and CDR2 SVGIG (reference sequence). V gave up 4 bases and J gave up 6 bases, with 14 bases separating them. This CDR3 has 13 amino acids. The CDR3, as DNA: TGTGCCTGGAATGGAAGGGTCGGGGATACGCAGTATTTT. It translates to CAWNGRVGDTQYF.

The chain has TRBV4-1 and TRBJ2-2; 8 bases align to TRBD1. J was trimmed by 0 bases and V by 2 bases; bases with no gene match: 2. The CDR3 covers 16 residues. Per the germline V gene, CDR1 is MGHRA and CDR2 is YSYEKL. CDR3 in DNA: TGCGCCAGCAGCCAACAGACAGGGGCGAACACCGGGGAGCTGTTTTTT. Protein: CASSQQTGANTGELFF.

This clonotype was seen only a few times. The chain joins TRBV4-1 to TRBJ2-1; D is ambiguous. This CDR3 spans 12 amino acids. Germline loops: CDR1 MGHRA, CDR2 YSYEKL. Trimming stripped 1 base from V and 7 bases from J, with 5 bases between. CDR3 DNA sequence: TGCGCCAGCAGCCAAGGAACTAATGAGCAGTTCTTC. Translation: CASSQGTNEQFF.

This chain uses TRBV11-3 with TRBJ1-2; D is unclear. The germline V gene has CDR1 SGHNT and CDR2 YENEEA. With 5 bases removed from V and 6 bases from J, the gap between germline ends came to 10 bases. The CDR3 is made up of 12 amino acids. CDR3 in DNA: TGTGCCAGCAGCCGCGTCCTACATGGCTACACCTTC. Translation: CASSRVLHGYTF.

This clonotype was detected a few times. The chain combines TRBV19 with TRBJ2-7; D perhaps matches TRBD1 (6 bases). The CDR3 loop spans 13 amino acids. CDR1 is LNHDA and CDR2 is SQIVND in the germline V gene (reference sequence). V was trimmed by 8 bases and J by 0 bases, leaving 11 bases between them. CDR3 loop: CASQGQNSYEQYF. The CDR3 DNA reads as TGTGCCAGTCAGGGACAAAACTCCTACGAGCAGTACTTC.

This clonotype was seen once. The rearrangement uses TRBV2 and TRBJ2-7; D uncertain. Trimming removed 8 bases at V and 0 bases at J, with 14 bases between. The CDR3 is 14 residues long. The germline gives CDR1 SNHLY, CDR2 FYNNEI. CDR3 bases: TGTGCCAGCGGCACCCCCCCACTCTCCTACGAGCAGTACTTC. Translation: CASGTPPLSYEQYF. Supplemented by reference TRBV2 and TRBJ2-7, the full variable domain reads EPEVTQTPSHQVTQMGQEVILRCVPISNHLYFYWYRQILGQKVEFLVSFYNNEISEKSEIFDDQFSVERPDGSNFTLKIRSTKLEDSAMYFCASGTPPLSYEQYFGPGTRLTVT.

This sequence joins TRBV7-6 and TRBJ2-2, with TRBD2 matching 7 bases. The J segment lost 2 bases and the V segment lost 0 bases, leaving 3 bases of the junction unmatched. This CDR3 spans 16 amino acids. Germline V gene lookup returns CDR1 SGHVS and CDR2 FNYEAQ. The CDR3 spells CASSLAGGSNTGELFF. The CDR3, as DNA: TGTGCCAGCAGCTTAGCCGGGGGGAGTAACACCGGGGAGCTGTTTTTT.

The sample holds a few counts of this clonotype. This chain joins TRBV28 and TRBJ2-2, with 9 bases that match TRBD2. Germline V CDR1 and CDR2: MDHEN, SYDVKM. V shed 5 bases and J 10 bases; nucleotides not matched to a gene: 5. The CDR3 contains 13 residues. As DNA, the CDR3 is TGTGCCAGCAGTGGCGGGGGGGTTCTGGAGCTGTTTTTT. This codes for CASSGGGVLELFF.

This clonotype occurred once. V gene TRBV4-1 combines with J gene TRBJ2-7; TRBD1 matches 7 bases. V lost 1 base and J lost 7; bases outside the gene matches: 13. Germline loops: CDR1 MGHRA, CDR2 YSYEKL. The CDR3 extends over 16 amino acids. The CDR3 region is CASSQGLKTGRGEQYF. The CDR3 DNA follows: TGCGCCAGCAGCCAAGGGCTTAAGACAGGGCGAGGGGAGCAGTACTTC.